This entry lists 32 T cell receptor beta chains sequenced from one sample in a study of post-analysis software for immune sequencing data. General study findings and limits: Five TRBV segments occurring more often in patients than controls included TRBV5-6, TRBV5-1 and TRBV20-1.

Unique-molecular-identifier-tagged TCR beta cDNA libraries were used. TCRdb analysed the PCR reads with MiXCR anew, one entry per CDR3 protein. The sample has approximately 690,000 distinct CDR3 sequences; approximately 60% are singletons. Their antigens remain unidentified. The sequenced material came from blood. The receptors come from a girl aged 2 to 9 with multiple sclerosis.

This sequence joins TRBV20-1 and TRBJ2-1; D not resolved. The germline gives CDR1 DFQATT, CDR2 SNEGSKA (reference sequence). This CDR3 spans 15 amino acids. V lost 0 bases to trimming and J lost 10 bases, with 19 bases between them. CDR3: CSARDRADITIEQFF. DNA for the CDR3: TGCAGTGCTAGAGATAGGGCAGATATTACAATAGAGCAGTTCTTC.

This chain joins TRBV10-2 and TRBJ2-3; 7 bases match TRBD1. The CDR3 is 15 amino acids. Trimming removed 6 bases from V and 5 bases from J; junction bases left unmatched: 11. Germline V CDR1 and CDR2: WSHSY, SAAADI. The DNA of the CDR3 is TGCGCCAGCAGGGCCCGGGTACAGGGGAAAGATACGCAGTATTTT. This encodes CASRARVQGKDTQYF.

The chain joins TRBV5-1 to TRBJ1-2, with a weak D call TRBD1 (6 bases). From germline, CDR1 is SGHRS and CDR2 YFSETQ. This CDR3 is built from 13 residues. Trimming took 5 bases from V and 2 from J, leaving 10 bases between them. CDR3 sequence: CASSEDSNYGYTF. Here the CDR3 DNA reads TGCGCCAGCAGTGAGGACAGCAACTATGGCTACACCTTC.

This chain connects TRBV3-1 to TRBJ2-5, with D possibly matching TRBD2 (5 bases). The germline V gene encodes CDR1 LGHDT and CDR2 YNNKEL (reference sequence). V gave up 1 base and J gave up 5 bases, with 14 bases separating them. CDR3 length equals 15 residues. Here the CDR3 DNA reads TGTGCCAGCAGCCAAGTTCGAGCGGCCCACGAGACCCAGTACTTC. It yields the protein CASSQVRAAHETQYF.

V usage is TRBV7-2 and J usage is TRBJ1-1; D uncertain. Germline V gene data show CDR1 as SGHTA and CDR2 as FQGNSA. Trimming took 2 bases from V and 5 from J, leaving 15 bases between them. The CDR3 covers 15 residues. The CDR3: CASSLRQEARTEAFF. CDR3 DNA sequence: TGTGCCAGCAGCTTACGCCAGGAAGCGCGAACTGAAGCTTTCTTT.

This rearrangement joins TRBV20-1 to TRBJ2-1; a weak D match, TRBD2 (7 bases). The CDR3 loop spans 16 amino acids. V was pared by 3 bases and J by 8 bases, with 23 bases between. Germline V gene sequence: CDR1 DFQATT, CDR2 SNEGSKA (reference sequence). The CDR3 region has the DNA TGCAGTGCTAGGGAGGCGGGGGCAGGTCCTAAACATGAGCAGTTCTTC. As protein: CSAREAGAGPKHEQFF.

The rearrangement uses TRBV7-2 and TRBJ2-3, with 7 bases aligning to TRBD2. Germline V gene sequence: CDR1 SGHTA, CDR2 FQGNSA. CDR3 length equals 16 residues. J was trimmed by 0 bases and V by 4 bases; bases with no gene match: 7. CDR3 DNA sequence: TGTGCCAGCAGCTCCCCGGGCGGGGGAAGCACAGATACGCAGTATTTT. This encodes CASSSPGGGSTDTQYF.

The V gene is TRBV7-9, the J gene TRBJ2-5; 8 bases agree with TRBD1. The end of the DNA aligns better with TRBJ2-7, so the J call may be wrong. In germline, CDR1 is SEHNR, CDR2 FQNEAQ (reference sequence). This CDR3 contains 14 residues. CDR3 loop: CASSSSRGPYEQYF. The CDR3 DNA reads as TGTGCCAGCAGCTCGAGCAGGGGGCCATACGAGCAGTACTTC.

The chain joins TRBV12-3 or TRBV12-4 to TRBJ2-1; TRBD2 is a possible D gene (7 bases). V dropped 10 bases and J dropped 2 bases, with 18 bases sitting between them. The CDR3 length is 15 residues. The CDR3 here is CATGEGGGTYNEQFF. The CDR3 nucleotides are TGTGCCACCGGAGAGGGAGGGGGAACCTACAATGAGCAGTTCTTC.

The chain uses TRBV6-1 and TRBJ2-1; 10 nucleotides match TRBD2. Per the germline V gene, CDR1 is MNHNS and CDR2 is SASEGT. V trimming: 0 bases; J trimming: 3 bases; junction bases outside the gene matches: 5. The CDR3 is 17 residues long. The CDR3, as DNA: TGTGCCAGCAGTGAAGCCAGAACTAGCGGGATCTACAATGAGCAGTTCTTC. This codes for CASSEARTSGIYNEQFF.

This sequence joins TRBV5-1 and TRBJ2-1; 8 bases fit TRBD2. This CDR3 contains 15 residues. V shed 0 bases, J shed 10 bases, and the junction held 9 bases outside the gene matches. The V gene's germline CDR1 is SGHRS and CDR2 YFSETQ. The CDR3 region is CASSLGDGGAIEQFF. The CDR3 DNA sequence: TGCGCCAGCAGCTTGGGGGACGGGGGGGCGATCGAGCAGTTCTTC.

This chain joins TRBV20-1 and TRBJ2-7; D may be TRBD2 (5 bases). This CDR3 has 14 amino acids. CDR1 is DFQATT and CDR2 is SNEGSKA in the germline V gene (reference sequence). V was shortened by 0 bases and J by 2 bases, with 11 bases between the two germline ends. The CDR3 is CSARESGSTYEQYF. CDR3 sequence (DNA): TGCAGTGCTAGAGAATCGGGGTCGACCTACGAGCAGTACTTC.

This clonotype was counted a few times. The V call is TRBV15, the J call TRBJ2-3; D might be TRBD1 (6 bases). The V end lost 3 bases, the J end lost 2 bases, and 9 bases lay between the germline ends. This CDR3 contains 14 residues. Germline V gene lookup returns CDR1 LNHNV and CDR2 YYDKDF (reference sequence). CDR3 protein: CATSSRDTTDTQYF. CDR3 bases: TGTGCCACCAGCAGCCGGGACACCACAGATACGCAGTATTTT.

CDR3 nucleotides: TGCGCCAGCAGCTCCCGCGCGGAGCAGAACACTGAAGCTTTCTTT. Translating gives CASSSRAEQNTEAFF. The chain carries TRBV5-1 and TRBJ1-1, with D unresolved. Germline CDR1 reads SGHRS; CDR2 reads YFSETQ. Deletions cut 3 bases from V and 1 base from J, with 13 bases between. This CDR3 region has 15 residues.

V is TRBV7-9 and J is TRBJ1-4; D is unclear. Germline V gives CDR1 SEHNR, CDR2 FQNEAQ (reference sequence). The CDR3 loop spans 14 amino acids. V lost 5 bases, J lost 5 bases, and 12 bases lay in between. The CDR3 sequence: CASSRFTENEKLFF. Written as DNA, the CDR3 is TGTGCCAGCAGCCGCTTTACAGAAAATGAAAAACTGTTTTTT. Full variable domain (outside the CDR3, taken from reference TRBV7-9 and TRBJ1-4): DTGVSQNPRHKITKRGQNVTFRCDPISEHNRLYWYRQTLGQGPEFLTYFQNEAQLEKSRLLSDRFSAERPKGSFSTLEIQRTEQGDSAMYLCASSRFTENEKLFFGSGTQLSVL.

J is TRBJ2-5 and V is TRBV9; TRBD2 matches at 10 bases. Germline trimming cut 0 bases from V and 11 bases from J; bases unmatched to any gene: 10. The CDR3 consists of 15 residues. Germline CDR1 is SGDLS and CDR2 is YYNGEE. The CDR3 DNA sequence: TGTGCCAGCAGCGTAGAGGCTAGCGGGAGAGTGGAGCAGTACTTC. Amino acids: CASSVEASGRVEQYF.

This rearrangement joins TRBV5-6 to TRBJ1-4; D is unclear. Trimming pared 0 bases from V and 10 bases from J, leaving 10 bases between. Germline assignment: CDR1 SGHDT and CDR2 YYEEEE. CDR3 length: 13 amino acids. The CDR3 protein is CASSLDIESKLFF. CDR3 in DNA: TGTGCCAGCAGCTTGGACATCGAATCAAAACTGTTTTTT.

The CDR3 is CASSDQGTVKNIQYF. Written as DNA, the CDR3 is TGCGCCAGCAGTGATCAGGGGACAGTTAAAAACATTCAGTACTTC. V and J are TRBV10-2 and TRBJ2-4; 7 positions match TRBD1. The V gene end was trimmed by 3 bases and the J gene end by 4 bases; junction bases not matched to a gene: 6. The germline gives CDR1 WSHSY, CDR2 SAAADI. The CDR3 covers 15 residues.

The chain combines TRBV10-3 with TRBJ1-2; D perhaps matches TRBD1 (5 bases). The germline V and J ends were trimmed by 8 bases and 4 bases, with 11 bases remaining between them. This CDR3 contains 12 residues. CDR1 and CDR2 (germline): ENHRY, SYGVKD. This CDR3 reads CAIFGGSYGYTF. The DNA for the CDR3 is TGTGCCATCTTTGGGGGAAGCTATGGCTACACCTTC.

This clonotype has a single count. The chain employs TRBV28 and TRBJ2-4; tentatively, D is TRBD1 (5 bases). The CDR3 is 14 amino acids. The V gene's germline CDR1 is MDHEN and CDR2 SYDVKM. V lost 2 bases, J lost 6 bases, and 11 bases lay in between. CDR3 DNA: TGTGCCAGCAGTTTAAGTCAGGGCCCAAACATTCAGTACTTC. Protein sequence: CASSLSQGPNIQYF. The whole variable domain, remainder taken from reference TRBV28 and TRBJ2-4, is DVKVTQSSRYLVKRTGEKVFLECVQDMDHENMFWYRQDPGLGLRLIYFSYDVKMKEKGDIPEGYSVSREKKERFSLILESASTNQTSMYLCASSLSQGPNIQYFGAGTRLSVL.

This clonotype was observed a single time. This chain links TRBV12-3 or TRBV12-4 with TRBJ2-3, with 8 bases lining up with TRBD2. V trimming: 7 bases; J trimming: 0 bases; junction bases outside the gene matches: 12. The length of the CDR3 is 17 residues. DNA for the CDR3: TGTGCCAGCAACCCGGAAGCGGGGGACACGAGCACAGATACGCAGTATTTT. Translating gives CASNPEAGDTSTDTQYF.

The V call is TRBV27, the J call TRBJ2-3; tentatively, D is TRBD1 (6 bases). Germline CDR1 is MNHEY and CDR2 is SMNVEV (reference sequence). CDR3 length: 14 amino acids. V was pared by 4 bases and J by 5 bases, with 13 bases between. The CDR3 loop is CASSSPGRGDTQYF. The DNA of the CDR3 is TGTGCCAGCAGTTCCCCGGGCAGGGGAGATACGCAGTATTTT.

The CDR3 loop is CASSISGSYEQYF. The CDR3 DNA reads as TGTGCCAGCAGCATTAGCGGCTCCTACGAGCAGTACTTC. V is TRBV12-3 or TRBV12-4 and J is TRBJ2-7, with D possibly being TRBD2 (6 bases). This CDR3 has 13 residues. Trimming shortened V by 6 bases and J by 0 bases, and 9 bases separated the two germline ends.

V and J are TRBV20-1 and TRBJ1-1, with a weak D call TRBD1 (6 bases). Looked up from germline, CDR1 is DFQATT and CDR2 is SNEGSKA (reference sequence). V was shortened by 0 bases and J by 6 bases, with 11 bases between the two germline ends. The CDR3 length is 13 residues. CDR3 sequence: CSAREGARAEAFF. As DNA, the CDR3 is TGCAGTGCTAGAGAGGGGGCTCGGGCTGAAGCTTTCTTT.

J is TRBJ2-5 and V is TRBV5-1; 8 bases fit TRBD2. Germline lookup yields CDR1 SGHRS and CDR2 YFSETQ. V lost 3 bases to trimming and J lost 5 bases; unmatched junction nucleotides: 6. This CDR3 is 14 amino acids long. The CDR3 coding sequence is TGCGCCAGCAGCTGGCGGGGGGCTGAGGAGACCCAGTACTTC. Its translation is CASSWRGAEETQYF.

V usage is TRBV2 and J usage is TRBJ2-1, with 8 bases identical to TRBD1. The CDR3 length is 13 residues. Germline V gene data show CDR1 as SNHLY and CDR2 as FYNNEI. Trimming at V came to 7 bases and at J to 9 bases, leaving 8 bases not matched to a gene. Written as DNA, the CDR3 is TGTGCCAGCACCGAGGACAGGGTCCTTGAGCAGTTCTTC. It translates to CASTEDRVLEQFF.

This clonotype was found a few times. V and J are TRBV2 and TRBJ1-2; a weak D match, TRBD1 (5 bases). Trimming removed 6 bases from V and 11 bases from J, with 16 bases in between. Germline-derived CDR1 and CDR2 are SNHLY and FYNNEI. CDR3 size: 12 residues. The CDR3 spells CASSARREGYTF. DNA for the CDR3: TGTGCCAGCAGCGCTCGCAGGGAAGGGTACACCTTC.

The chain carries TRBV29-1 and TRBJ2-1; the match to TRBD2 covers 9 bases. The V and J ends lost 6 bases and 6 bases, in that order; junction bases with no gene match: 6. This CDR3 comprises 13 residues. Germline V gives CDR1 SQVTM, CDR2 ANQGSEA. CDR3 residues: CSVKRGALNEQFF. DNA of the CDR3: TGCAGCGTGAAGCGGGGGGCCCTCAATGAGCAGTTCTTC.

This chain joins TRBV10-3 and TRBJ2-7; 9 bases align to TRBD2. This CDR3 has 13 amino acids. Germline V lookup: CDR1 ENHRY, CDR2 SYGVKD. V lost 10 bases to trimming and J lost 2 bases; unmatched junction nucleotides: 6. The CDR3 region is CATLTSGTYEQYF. CDR3 nucleotides: TGTGCCACCCTGACTAGCGGCACCTACGAGCAGTACTTC.

The chain employs TRBV3-1 and TRBJ2-2; D remains unclear. Germline CDR1 is LGHDT and CDR2 is YNNKEL (reference sequence). The CDR3 has 14 residues. V was shortened by 1 base and J by 2 bases, with 5 bases between the two germline ends. CDR3 sequence reads: CASSQALNTGELFF. The CDR3 nucleotides read TGTGCCAGCAGCCAAGCGCTTAACACCGGGGAGCTGTTTTTT. The full variable domain, its missing parts supplied by reference TRBV3-1 and TRBJ2-2, is DTAVSQTPKYLVTQMGNDKSIKCEQNLGHDTMYWYKQDSKKFLKIMFSYNNKELIINETVPNRFSPKSPDKAHLNLHINSLELGDSAVYFCASSQALNTGELFFGEGSRLTVL.

The chain uses TRBV27 and TRBJ1-4; 10 bases map to TRBD1. Germline CDR1 and CDR2: MNHEY and SMNVEV (reference sequence). V was clipped by 4 bases and J by 10 bases; unmatched bases: 12. The length of the CDR3 is 16 residues. This CDR3 reads CASSSPLTGGAGKLFF. In nucleotides, the CDR3 is TGTGCCAGCAGTTCCCCTCTGACAGGGGGCGCGGGAAAACTGTTTTTT.

The genes are TRBV4-1 and TRBJ2-1, with 8 bases matching TRBD2. The ends lost 0 bases at V and 5 bases at J; junction bases unmatched: 9. CDR1 and CDR2 (germline): MGHRA, YSYEKL. The CDR3 sequence is 17 residues long. The CDR3 DNA follows: TGCGCCAGCAGCCAAGATTTCGGGACTAGACTTCACAATGAGCAGTTCTTC. It yields the protein CASSQDFGTRLHNEQFF.